The source of this T cell receptor beta chain is a study of T cells after yellow fever vaccination. Study details: With SMART-Seq v4 Ultra Low Input, the fractions containing low cell numbers were prepared.

This clonotype was counted only a few times. Its antigen is still unknown. Germline values: CDR1 SGHTA, CDR2 FQGNSA. Trimming cost V 5 bases and J 4 bases, with 14 bases left between them. The CDR3 covers 14 residues. It was through 5'RACE template switching that TCR cDNA was made, with a universal primer site and UMIs added. TCRdb reprocessed the 5' RACE reads via MiXCR and lists one record per CDR3 protein. The sample consists of 350,000 or so distinct CDR3 sequences, 7% to 10% of them appearing once. General study findings and limits: A minor fraction of clonotypes spanned both CD4 and CD8 compartments. Any FACS-sorted repertoire could hold abundant clonotypes that contaminate it from the bulk population.

This specimen consisted of PBMCs, obtained about 41 days after the first yellow fever vaccination. The receptor was isolated from a man between 18 and 29 years old who received the YFV17D yellow fever vaccine. The rearrangement uses TRBV7-2 and TRBJ1-1, with D perhaps TRBD1 (6 bases). The CDR3 loop reads CASSPQGSVTEAFF. The CDR3 nucleotides read TGTGCCAGCAGCCCCCAGGGGTCGGTCACTGAAGCTTTCTTT.